This T cell receptor beta chain emerged from a study of regulatory T cells in long-lasting Graves disease. Study observations and caveats: The persistent group shared 2,500 to 3,000 public clonotypes, more than the 966 shared by new patients.

This CDR3 is built from 18 residues. CDR1 SEHNR and CDR2 FQNEAQ come from the germline V gene (reference sequence). Trimming removed 1 base from V and 4 bases from J, with 17 bases in between. Time point here: newly diagnosed GD, antithyroid drugs for less than 3 months. Generation of the TCR library employed RNA extracted from PBMCs. Investigators prepared the TCR beta libraries by applying iRepertoire HTBI primers and Arm-PCR of CDR3 regions. TCRdb reprocessed the multiplex PCR reads with MiXCR, giving one entry per CDR3 protein. The sample has approximately 470,000 distinct CDR3 sequences, around 15% seen once. About this clonotype itself: Its antigen remains unidentified. Possible read error: a much larger clone is one base away.

These same data were also listed under a study on T cells in Graves' hyperthyroidism and ophthalmopathy. That source notes: Initially, a first-round RT-PCR of the TCR CDR3 employed the HTBI primer set.

The clonotype originates from a man aged 35-49 years with Graves disease. The chain carries TRBV7-9 and TRBJ1-6; no clear D. The specimen was peripheral blood mononuclear cells (PBMCs), collected at new diagnosis, from a patient treated with antithyroid drugs. CDR3 amino acids: CASSLEVARLNYNSPLHF. The CDR3 coding sequence is TGTGCCAGCAGCTTAGAAGTCGCCAGGCTGAATTATAATTCACCCCTCCACTTT. Supplemented by reference TRBV7-9 and TRBJ1-6, the full variable domain reads DTGVSQNPRHKITKRGQNVTFRCDPISEHNRLYWYRQTLGQGPEFLTYFQNEAQLEKSRLLSDRFSAERPKGSFSTLEIQRTEQGDSAMYLCASSLEVARLNYNSPLHFGNGTRLTVT.